The rows below give T cell receptor beta chains drawn from one sample of a study of a mutant IDH1 vaccine in newly diagnosed glioma. Clones were sequenced by immunoSEQ multiplex PCR, and TCRdb holds only the in-frame ones, with some missing. Among about 66,000 clones listed, around 85% were seen once. This specimen was PBMCs, taken from a glioma patient treated with radiotherapy, temozolomide or both. These receptors all come from a young man with glioma. CDR3s include the opening cysteine and the closing phenylalanine or tryptophan. The order of the fields is D gene, clone size, J gene, V gene, CDR3 DNA, CDR3 protein. A D gene is named only where the DNA matches it firmly. A row's size may be missing; if present it is once, few, many or a size class.

>NA|few|TRBJ1-1|TRBV10-1
TGCGCCAGCAGTGAGGCGGGGCTGGGGGCTGAAGCTTTCTTT
CASSEAGLGAEAFF
>NA|NA|TRBJ2-6|TRBV5-1
TGCGCCAGCAGCCCCCTGGGGAGGAGTGCCAACGTCCTGACTTTC
CASSPLGRSANVLTF
>NA|once|TRBJ2-2|TRBV27
TGTGCCAGCAGTTTATCTCCCCGTGGCCGCCGTTCCGGGGAGCTGTTTTTT
CASSLSPRGRRSGELFF
>TRBD2|few|TRBJ2-7|TRBV6-1
TGTGCCAGCAGTGAGACTAGCGGGGGGGCCTACGAGCAGTACTTC
CASSETSGGAYEQYF
>NA|NA|TRBJ2-1|TRBV5-4
TGTGCCAGCAGCTTGGGAGGCTGGCGGGGGCCTTACAATGAGCAGTTCTTC
CASSLGGWRGPYNEQFF
>NA|NA|TRBJ2-5|TRBV28
TGTGCCAGCAGTTTGGGTGGGGGGCAGGAGACCCAGTACTTC
CASSLGGGQETQYF
>NA|once|TRBJ2-7|TRBV6-6
TGTGCCAGCAGTTACAGGGCAGGAGCTTCCTACGAGCAGTACTTC
CASSYRAGASYEQYF
>TRBD1|once|TRBJ2-7|TRBV2
TGTGCCAGCAGTGAATATAGGACAGGGGGCGAGCAGTACTTC
CASSEYRTGGEQYF
>NA|NA|TRBJ1-2|TRBV5-1
TGCGCCAGCACTCTGGGGGATGGCTACACCTTC
CASTLGDGYTF
>TRBD1|NA|TRBJ2-5|TRBV7-9
TGTGCCCACAGGGGGGACGAACCTCCAGGGACCCAGTACTTC
CAHRGDEPPGTQYF
>NA|NA|TRBJ1-1|TRBV5-8
TGTGCCAGCAGCTACCTCTCGATCCTGGGGACTGAAGCTTTCTTT
CASSYLSILGTEAFF
>TRBD1|NA|TRBJ2-2|TRBV5-1
TGCGCCAGCAGCCTGCCATTACTACGGGACAGGAACACCGGGGAGCTGTTTTTT
CASSLPLLRDRNTGELFF
>TRBD2|once|TRBJ2-3|TRBV9
TGTGCCAGCAGCGTAGAAGCTAGCGGGGGGGCATTTTGGGATACGCAGTATTTT
CASSVEASGGAFWDTQYF
>NA|NA|TRBJ1-4|TRBV5-1
TGCGCCAGCAGCCACAGGGACCCTAATGAAAAACTGTTTTTT
CASSHRDPNEKLFF
>TRBD2|NA|TRBJ2-1|TRBV5-4
TGTGCCAGCAGCTTGGCCGAACTAGCGGGGGAAAATGAGCAGTTCTTC
CASSLAELAGENEQFF
>NA|NA|TRBJ2-7|TRBV4-1
TGCGCCAGCAGCCAAGAACGGACGGCCGGCGAGCAGTACTTC
CASSQERTAGEQYF
>TRBD1|NA|TRBJ2-7|TRBV18
TGTGCCAGCTCACCAGGCTACAGGGGCTACGAGCAGTACTTC
CASSPGYRGYEQYF
>NA|once|TRBJ1-4|TRBV29-1
TGCAGCGTTGCCGGGACAAGCAACAGAGCAACTAATGAAAAACTGTTTTTT
CSVAGTSNRATNEKLFF
>TRBD1|NA|TRBJ1-1|TRBV2
TGTGCCAGCAGCCGGACAGGGGGTAAGGCTGAAGCTTTCTTT
CASSRTGGKAEAFF
>TRBD1|NA|TRBJ2-6|TRBV27
TGTGCCAGCAGCCCCGGGACAGGGAAATCTGGGGCCAACGTCCTGACTTTC
CASSPGTGKSGANVLTF
>NA|few|TRBJ2-7|TRBV19
TGTGCCAGTATAGACGGCGCAGGCGAGCAGTACTTC
CASIDGAGEQYF
>NA|NA|TRBJ1-6|TRBV5-1
TGCGCCAGCAGCAGCCTCGACCTGAATTCACCCCTCCACTTT
CASSSLDLNSPLHF
>NA|NA|TRBJ1-1|TRBV6-5
TGTGCCAGCAGTTACTACGGGGCAGCCCATGAAGCTTTCTTT
CASSYYGAAHEAFF
>NA|NA|TRBJ2-3|TRBV29-1
TGCAGCTTCGGCGATGGACCCCGCACAGATACGCAGTATTTT
CSFGDGPRTDTQYF
>NA|NA|TRBJ2-1|TRBV10-3
TGTGCCATCAGTGAGTGGGACTTCTTGTACAATGAGCAGTTCTTC
CAISEWDFLYNEQFF
>TRBD2|NA|TRBJ2-1|TRBV7-2
TGTGCCAGCAGCTTAGTCGGATCACGGGGGGGACGATCCTACAATGAGCAGTTCTTC
CASSLVGSRGGRSYNEQFF
>NA|NA|TRBJ1-2|TRBV18
TGTGCCAGCTCACCCGGACGGGATTACTATGGCTACACCTTC
CASSPGRDYYGYTF
>TRBD2|NA|TRBJ2-2|TRBV2
TGTGCCAGCAGCCAAGGACTAGCGGGGGTCGGGGAGCTGTTTTTT
CASSQGLAGVGELFF
>TRBD1|NA|TRBJ2-6|TRBV29-1
TGCAGCGTTATAACAGGCAGGGGGCAGAGTAGTGGTGGGGCCAACGTCCTGACTTTC
CSVITGRGQSSGGANVLTF
>TRBD1|NA|TRBJ2-7|TRBV10-2
TGCGCCAGCACCAGGACAGGGGGTGGGTACGAGCAGTACTTC
CASTRTGGGYEQYF
>NA|NA|TRBJ1-6|TRBV13
TGTGCCAGCAGCTTCACAGGGTCTTCACCCCTCCACTTT
CASSFTGSSPLHF
>NA|NA|TRBJ2-3|TRBV11-2
TGTGCCAGCAGCTTAGTTATGGGCAGTAGCACAGATACGCAGTATTTT
CASSLVMGSSTDTQYF
>NA|NA|TRBJ2-3|TRBV7-6
TGTGCCAGCAGCTTAGGAGGGGCCCCCCGAGGAGATACGCAGTATTTT
CASSLGGAPRGDTQYF
>NA|NA|TRBJ2-7|TRBV11-2
TGTGCCAGCAGCTTAGATCTATGGACACCCGCCTACGAGCAGTACTTC
CASSLDLWTPAYEQYF
>NA|NA|TRBJ2-2|TRBV11-2
TGTGCCAGCCTGGGGAAGGGGACCTTCCCCGGGGAGCTGTTTTTT
CASLGKGTFPGELFF
>TRBD2|once|TRBJ2-1|TRBV11-3
TGTGCCAGCAGTCGGGGACTAGCGGGGGAGCGCAGTCCCTACAATGAGCAGTTCTTC
CASSRGLAGERSPYNEQFF
>NA|NA|TRBJ1-2|TRBV6-6
TGTGCCAGCAGTTACTCTTCTAGGGTCAACTATGGCTACACCTTC
CASSYSSRVNYGYTF
>NA|NA|TRBJ2-7|TRBV18
TGTGCCAGCTCACCACAGGGCGATTCCTACGAGCAGTACTTC
CASSPQGDSYEQYF
>NA|once|TRBJ1-2|TRBV19
TGTGCCAGTAGTAAAGGTGGGAAGCACTATGGCTACACCTTC
CASSKGGKHYGYTF
>NA|NA|TRBJ1-1|TRBV2
TGTGCCAGCAGGTGGGGTGAAGCTTTCTTT
CASRWGEAFF
>NA|NA|TRBJ2-2|TRBV4-2
TGTGCCAGCAGCCAAGGATGGAGGGGGGAGCTGTTTTTT
CASSQGWRGELFF
>NA|NA|TRBJ1-5|TRBV6-6
TGTGCCAGCAGCGGTGGACAGACTTTGAATCAGCCCCAGCATTTT
CASSGGQTLNQPQHF
>NA|NA|TRBJ2-1|TRBV9
TGTGCCAGCAGCGTAGAGGCCCGCTACAATGAGCAGTTCTTC
CASSVEARYNEQFF
>TRBD1|NA|TRBJ1-2|TRBV6-5
TGTGCCAGCAGTCACAGGACAGGCCACTATGGCTACACCTTC
CASSHRTGHYGYTF
>NA|NA|TRBJ2-7|TRBV29-1
TGCAGCGTTGAATATACAGGGACAAAAGGCTACGAGCAGTACTTC
CSVEYTGTKGYEQYF
>NA|NA|TRBJ2-5|TRBV30
TGTGCCTGCAGGGTCTTGGGAGAGACCCAGTACTTC
CACRVLGETQYF
>NA|NA|TRBJ1-4|TRBV30
TGTGCCTGGATTTCCCCGGGCCGGGAAAAACTGTTTTTT
CAWISPGREKLFF
>NA|NA|TRBJ1-2|TRBV29-1
TGCAGCGTCACACTCAACAGGCAGCAGAACTATGGCTACACCTTC
CSVTLNRQQNYGYTF
>TRBD1|once|TRBJ2-3|TRBV18
TGTGCCAGCTCACTACTCGGACAGGGTTTGACAGATACGCAGTATTTT
CASSLLGQGLTDTQYF
>TRBD2|NA|TRBJ2-3|TRBV18
TGTGCCAGCTCACCTTCTAGCGGGGGCCCCCAGTATTTT
CASSPSSGGPQYF
>TRBD1|NA|TRBJ1-1|TRBV9
TGTGCCAGCAGCCCACAATGGGGACAGGGTAGCACTGAAGCTTTCTTT
CASSPQWGQGSTEAFF
>NA|NA|TRBJ2-7|TRBV2
TGTGCCAGCAGTGACTCCTTATCAGCCCACGAGCAGTACTTC
CASSDSLSAHEQYF
>NA|NA|TRBJ2-7|TRBV7-9
TGTGCCAGCAGCTCCTTCTCCGGTCGAACCTACTACGAGCAGTACTTC
CASSSFSGRTYYEQYF
>NA|once|TRBJ2-5|TRBV4-1
TGCGCCAGCAGCAGATCGTCGATAGAGGAGACCCAGTACTTC
CASSRSSIEETQYF